These 2 T cell receptor beta chains originate from one sample sequenced in a study of shared clonotypes between healthy human individuals. The protocol was immunoSEQ multiplex PCR, while the TCRdb copy is restricted to in-frame clones and leaves out a portion. The data show 2 million to 2.5 million clones, around 90% seen once. The sample comprised naive CD4+ T cells from PBMCs. The subset: CD45RA+ positively selected. The receptors originated from a young man in good health. Some clones in this sample may be carry-over from other donors' samples.

The J gene is TRBJ2-7, the V gene TRBV11-2; D unclear. Germline V CDR1 and CDR2: SGHAT, FQNNGV. The V and J ends lost 7 bases and 1 base respectively, with 14 bases between them. This CDR3 comprises 14 residues. CDR3 amino acids: CASTEGPHSYEQYF. DNA of the CDR3: TGTGCCAGCACCGAAGGCCCCCATTCCTACGAGCAGTACTTC. Filled out from reference TRBV11-2 and TRBJ2-7, the complete variable domain reads EAGVAQSPRYKIIEKRQSVAFWCNPISGHATLYWYQQILGQGPKLLIQFQNNGVVDDSQLPKDRFSAERLKGVDSTLKIQPAKLEDSAVYLCASTEGPHSYEQYFGPGTRLTVT.

This rearrangement joins TRBV5-4 to TRBJ1-1, with a weak D call TRBD1 (5 bases). Germline lookup yields CDR1 SGHNT and CDR2 YYREEE (reference sequence). Deletions cut 5 bases from V and 2 bases from J, with 19 bases between. The CDR3 spans 16 residues. For the CDR3, the DNA is TGTGCCAGCAGTTCCCGGGACTCCGGACGAAACACTGAAGCTTTCTTT. Amino acids: CASSSRDSGRNTEAFF.